This T cell receptor (beta chain) was sequenced in a study of shared clonotypes between healthy human individuals. The length of the CDR3 is 15 residues. Losses at the gene ends were 3 bases for V and 4 bases for J; bases not matched to a gene: 8. Per germline, CDR1 SGDLS and CDR2 YYNGEE. The data were produced by immunoSEQ multiplex PCR, yet TCRdb's version contains in-frame clones alone and is incomplete. This sample carries around 300,000 clones, around 86% of them seen once, and the ten largest clones take around 15%. This sequence originates from a man between 18 and 29 years old in good health. Material for sequencing was memory CD8+ T cells sorted from blood. Documented subset: CD45RO+ cells pooled with CCR7-negative TemRA cells. The chain employs TRBV9 and TRBJ1-2; TRBD1 agrees at 8 bases. CDR3 in amino acids: CASSDRQGFFYGYTF. CDR3 in DNA: TGTGCCAGCAGCGATAGACAGGGGTTCTTCTATGGCTACACCTTC.